The 28 T cell receptor beta chains reported below all come from one sample, sequenced in a study of T cells after yellow fever vaccination. TCRdb passed the 5' RACE reads through MiXCR, listing each CDR3 protein once. In the table there are 120,000 or so distinct CDR3 sequences, over 12% of which are singletons. This specimen was CD8+ T cells sorted from PBMCs, taken 5 days after the yellow fever booster vaccination. The receptors originated from a man aged 18 to 29 who received the YFV17D yellow fever vaccine.

In DNA form, the CDR3 reads TGCGCCAGCAGCTATATGGACAGGGGAGGTCATGGCTACACCTTC. It encodes CASSYMDRGGHGYTF. The genes are TRBV4-3 and TRBJ1-2, with TRBD1 matching 9 bases. The CDR3 totals 15 residues. J gave up 6 bases and V 5 bases, and 10 bases lay outside the gene matches. Germline V gene lookup returns CDR1 LGHNA and CDR2 YSLEER.

V usage is TRBV12-3 or TRBV12-4 and J usage is TRBJ2-7; 8 nucleotides match TRBD1. V lost 6 bases to trimming and J lost 7 bases; unmatched junction nucleotides: 5. The CDR3 spans 12 residues. The CDR3: CASSWTGLEQYF. Here the CDR3 DNA reads TGTGCCAGCAGCTGGACAGGGCTTGAGCAGTACTTC.

This clonotype has a handful of counts. V gene TRBV29-1 combines with J gene TRBJ2-7; D gene ambiguous. This CDR3 contains 12 residues. Trimming took off 4 bases at V and 0 bases at J, with 7 bases between the two ends. CDR1 SQVTM and CDR2 ANQGSEA come from the germline V gene. CDR3 DNA: TGCAGCGTTGGTTCAAGCTCCTACGAGCAGTACTTC. As protein: CSVGSSSYEQYF.

This clonotype was observed a few times. This sequence joins TRBV15 and TRBJ2-1; 9 nucleotides align to TRBD2. Per germline, CDR1 LNHNV and CDR2 YYDKDF (reference sequence). V lost 1 base to trimming and J lost 3 bases; unmatched junction nucleotides: 4. This CDR3 contains 16 residues. CDR3 region: CATSRVRGGVYNEQFF. Written as DNA, the CDR3 is TGTGCCACCAGCAGAGTGCGGGGGGGGGTCTACAATGAGCAGTTCTTC.

This clonotype was seen at least ten times. The genes are TRBV12-3 or TRBV12-4 and TRBJ2-7; D perhaps matches TRBD1 (6 bases). The V end lost 1 base, the J end lost 2 bases, and 9 bases lay between the germline ends. CDR3 length: 14 residues. CDR3 sequence reads: CASSLGDNAYEQYF. CDR3 DNA: TGTGCCAGCAGTTTAGGGGACAATGCCTACGAGCAGTACTTC.

This clonotype was counted between two and nine times. The chain is built from TRBV27 and TRBJ1-1; D is perhaps TRBD1 (5 bases). CDR1 and CDR2 from the germline V gene are MNHEY and SMNVEV (reference sequence). The V and J ends lost 3 bases and 11 bases respectively, with 19 bases between them. The CDR3 is 14 residues long. The CDR3 DNA reads as TGTGCCAGCAGTTTCCAAGGACCGTCCCGGGGGGCTTTCTTT. Protein: CASSFQGPSRGAFF.

This chain links TRBV15 with TRBJ2-3; D is unclear. CDR1 is LNHNV, CDR2 YYDKDF, per germline (reference sequence). The CDR3 extends over 15 amino acids. The V and J ends lost 0 bases and 3 bases respectively, with 10 bases between them. The CDR3 is CATSRDGALTDTQYF. The CDR3 nucleotides read TGTGCCACCAGCAGAGACGGAGCCCTAACAGATACGCAGTATTTT. Full variable domain (missing parts from reference TRBV15 and TRBJ2-3): DAMVIQNPRYQVTQFGKPVTLSCSQTLNHNVMYWYQQKSSQAPKLLFHYYDKDFNNEADTPDNFQSRRPNTSFCFLDIRSPGLGDTAMYLCATSRDGALTDTQYFGPGTRLTVL.

This chain connects TRBV28 to TRBJ1-1, with D hard to call. The V gene lost 8 bases and the J gene lost 3 bases, with 16 bases spanning the gap. In germline, CDR1 is MDHEN, CDR2 SYDVKM. This CDR3 contains 14 residues. In nucleotides, the CDR3 is TGTGCCAGCCGGGGTTTTGGTCCACACACTGAAGCTTTCTTT. This translates into CASRGFGPHTEAFF.

This clonotype was observed a few times. V is TRBV27 and J is TRBJ1-6, with D unclear. Trimming shortened V by 3 bases and J by 10 bases, and 13 bases separated the two germline ends. The length of the CDR3 is 14 residues. CDR1 is MNHEY, CDR2 SMNVEV, per germline (reference sequence). The chain's CDR3 is CASSFRPIESPLHF. The CDR3 DNA sequence: TGTGCCAGCAGTTTCCGGCCGATTGAGTCACCCCTCCACTTT.

The chain combines TRBV12-3 or TRBV12-4 with TRBJ1-1, with a weak D call TRBD1 (6 bases). The CDR3 covers 13 residues. Trimming removed 6 bases from V and 5 bases from J, with 13 bases in between. CDR3 region: CASSPNRATEAFF. CDR3 coding DNA: TGTGCCAGCAGCCCTAACAGGGCTACTGAAGCTTTCTTT.

V gene TRBV5-1 combines with J gene TRBJ2-3; 8 nucleotides agree with TRBD2. With V trimmed by 0 bases and J by 2 bases, 8 bases remained unmatched. From germline, CDR1 is SGHRS and CDR2 YFSETQ. The CDR3 spans 17 residues. CDR3 amino acids: CASSLELAGGLTDTQYF. The CDR3 DNA sequence: TGCGCCAGCAGCTTGGAGTTGGCGGGGGGCCTCACAGATACGCAGTATTTT.

V gene TRBV4-1 combines with J gene TRBJ2-1; 7 bases fit TRBD2. CDR1 MGHRA and CDR2 YSYEKL come from the germline V gene. The CDR3 is 15 amino acids. The ends lost 0 bases at V and 8 bases at J; junction bases unmatched: 7. CDR3 residues: CASSQDPRAGDEQFF. In nucleotides, the CDR3 is TGCGCCAGCAGCCAAGATCCGAGGGCGGGGGATGAGCAGTTCTTC.

This sequence joins TRBV18 and TRBJ2-7; D is perhaps TRBD1 (6 bases). Germline CDR1 reads KGHSH; CDR2 reads LQKENI. The CDR3 loop spans 16 amino acids. V dropped 1 base and J dropped 1 base, with 14 bases sitting between them. CDR3 sequence reads: CASSPRAGASSYEQYF. CDR3 nucleotides: TGTGCCAGCTCACCACGGGCAGGGGCTTCATCCTACGAGCAGTACTTC.

This rearrangement joins TRBV29-1 to TRBJ2-1, with D perhaps TRBD1 or TRBD2 (5 bases each). The V end lost 7 bases, the J end lost 3 bases, and 13 bases lay between the germline ends. There are 13 residues in the CDR3. Germline V gene data show CDR1 as SQVTM and CDR2 as ANQGSEA. This chain's CDR3 is CSGAGTGYNEQFF. The DNA of the CDR3 is TGCAGCGGGGCCGGGACGGGCTACAATGAGCAGTTCTTC.

The chain joins TRBV6-5 to TRBJ1-1; D is possibly TRBD1 (6 bases). CDR1 is MNHEY, CDR2 SVGAGI, per germline. This CDR3 comprises 13 residues. Trimming removed 2 bases at V and 5 bases at J, with 9 bases between. DNA for the CDR3: TGTGCCAGCAGTTACGGGGGGGCGACTGAAGCTTTCTTT. Its translation is CASSYGGATEAFF.

J is TRBJ1-1 and V is TRBV9, with a tentative D call TRBD1 (5 bases). V was cut by 0 bases and J by 1 base, with 16 bases left in between. The germline CDR1 and CDR2 sequences are SGDLS and YYNGEE. The CDR3 has 17 amino acids. The DNA for the CDR3 is TGTGCCAGCAGCGTAGATCTAGGGACGCAGCGGAACACTGAAGCTTTCTTT. It yields the protein CASSVDLGTQRNTEAFF. Filled out from reference TRBV9 and TRBJ1-1, the complete variable domain reads DSGVTQTPKHLITATGQRVTLRCSPRSGDLSVYWYQQSLDQGLQFLIQYYNGEERAKGNILERFSAQQFPDLHSELNLSSLELGDSALYFCASSVDLGTQRNTEAFFGQGTRLTVV.

The DNA for the CDR3 is TGCAGTGCTAGATCTGGAACAGATACGCAGTATTTT. It encodes CSARSGTDTQYF. V usage is TRBV20-1 and J usage is TRBJ2-3; D unresolved. The germline CDR1 and CDR2 sequences are DFQATT and SNEGSKA (reference sequence). The CDR3 is 12 amino acids. Trimming pared 2 bases from V and 3 bases from J, leaving 6 bases between.

This chain joins TRBV20-1 and TRBJ2-3; 14 positions match TRBD2. J gave up 2 bases and V 7 bases, and 8 bases lay outside the gene matches. Germline CDR1 is DFQATT and CDR2 is SNEGSKA (reference sequence). The CDR3 contains 16 residues. CDR3 protein: CSGGTSGGALTDTQYF. The CDR3 DNA reads TGCAGTGGCGGGACTAGCGGGGGAGCACTCACAGATACGCAGTATTTT.

This clonotype has a handful of counts. The chain has TRBV27 and TRBJ2-7; tentative D call: TRBD1 (6 bases). Trimming left V 7 bases short and J 4 bases short, with 20 bases between. The germline V gene encodes CDR1 MNHEY and CDR2 SMNVEV (reference sequence). This CDR3 has 15 residues. In nucleotides, the CDR3 is TGTGCCAGCAAACTGTACCGGGACAATTATTACGAGCAGTACTTC. Translating gives CASKLYRDNYYEQYF.

The V gene is TRBV5-1, the J gene TRBJ2-2, with D tentatively TRBD2 (7 bases). V lost 4 bases to trimming and J lost 4 bases, with 14 bases between them. This CDR3 region has 15 residues. Germline V gene lookup returns CDR1 SGHRS and CDR2 YFSETQ. The CDR3 DNA sequence: TGCGCCAGCAGCAGCGGGACAACAGGCACCGGGGAGCTGTTTTTT. Encoded protein: CASSSGTTGTGELFF.

The V call is TRBV18, the J call TRBJ2-6; the match to TRBD1 covers 7 bases. Germline CDR1 and CDR2: KGHSH and LQKENI. V trimming: 3 bases; J trimming: 1 base; junction bases outside the gene matches: 12. The CDR3 length is 19 residues. This CDR3 is CASSPVTGVHQSGANVLTF. The CDR3 DNA reads as TGTGCCAGCTCACCTGTAACAGGGGTCCACCAGTCTGGGGCCAACGTCCTGACTTTC.

The V gene is TRBV11-2, the J gene TRBJ2-5; 8 bases fit TRBD1. J lost 4 bases, V lost 6 bases, and 10 bases had no gene match. The CDR3 has 15 residues. The germline V gene encodes CDR1 SGHAT and CDR2 FQNNGV. The CDR3 reads CASRFRDRPLETQYF. CDR3 sequence (DNA): TGTGCCAGCAGGTTCCGGGACAGGCCATTAGAGACCCAGTACTTC.

This clonotype came up a few times. V is TRBV4-3 and J is TRBJ2-1, with 11 positions matching TRBD2. The germline gives CDR1 LGHNA, CDR2 YSLEER. CDR3 length: 20 residues. V dropped 1 base and J dropped 0; count of bases not matched to a gene: 11. The CDR3, as DNA: TGCGCCAGCAGCCAAGGGGCTAGCGGGGGGCCCTGGAGCTCCTACAATGAGCAGTTCTTC. It yields the protein CASSQGASGGPWSSYNEQFF.

The V and J genes are TRBV27 and TRBJ1-1, with D perhaps matching TRBD1 (6 bases). The V gene lost 8 bases and the J gene lost 1 base, with 17 bases spanning the gap. Germline-derived CDR1 and CDR2 are MNHEY and SMNVEV (reference sequence). CDR3 size: 15 residues. The CDR3 nucleotides read TGTGCCAGCTCTCCTGGGGGGCGGGCGAACACTGAAGCTTTCTTT. It yields the protein CASSPGGRANTEAFF.

This clonotype has only a few counts. The CDR3, as DNA: TGTGCCAGCAGCTTCTCCGGGGAGCCCACAGATACGCAGTATTTT. Translated, it gives CASSFSGEPTDTQYF. The chain carries TRBV7-3 and TRBJ2-3; possibly TRBD2 for D (5 bases). The CDR3 totals 15 residues. Trimming shortened V by 3 bases and J by 2 bases, and 12 bases separated the two germline ends. Germline CDR1 is SGHTA and CDR2 is FQGTGA.

This chain's CDR3 is CASSPNSKGYEQYF. CDR3 DNA sequence: TGCGCCAGCAGCCCCAACTCTAAGGGATACGAGCAGTACTTC. The V call is TRBV4-1, the J call TRBJ2-7, with D unresolved. Deletions cut 4 bases from V and 4 bases from J, with 14 bases between. CDR3 size: 14 residues. CDR1 and CDR2 from the germline V gene are MGHRA and YSYEKL.

This clonotype occurred a few times. This chain connects TRBV7-9 to TRBJ1-4; 8 positions agree with TRBD1. The V segment lost 4 bases and the J segment 5 bases; nucleotides outside the gene matches: 6. This CDR3 spans 15 amino acids. Per germline, CDR1 SEHNR and CDR2 FQNEAQ (reference sequence). CDR3: CASSSQGELNEKLFF. In DNA, the CDR3 is TGTGCCAGCAGCTCACAGGGGGAGCTAAATGAAAAACTGTTTTTT.

In its sample, this clonotype was seen many times. The J gene is TRBJ2-1, the V gene TRBV4-1; no reliable D call. The germline V and J ends were trimmed by 5 bases and 0 bases, with 14 bases remaining between them. This CDR3 is 16 amino acids long. Germline values: CDR1 MGHRA, CDR2 YSYEKL. CDR3 sequence: CASSANTSPSYNEQFF. Written as DNA, the CDR3 is TGCGCCAGCAGCGCTAACACGAGCCCCTCCTACAATGAGCAGTTCTTC.